This TCR beta chain was observed in a study of Ad26.COV2.S vaccination and SARS-CoV-2 variants. Concerning this clone itself: The sample has other DNA sequences that encode this CDR3 too.

This sample's treatment: about 20 received Ad26.COV2.S at low or high dose, single or two shots; about 5 received placebo; per-sample allocation not given. Sampling occurred on day 63 after the first vaccine or placebo injection. An 18-55-year-old adult in Boston served as donor. Generated by immunoSEQ multiplex PCR, the TCRdb table keeps only in-frame clones and is missing some. The sample has about 390,000 clones; 92% are singletons. This specimen was peripheral blood, taken in a trial of Ad26.COV2.S vaccine versus placebo. This sequence originates from a person aged 18-60 years who received the Ad26.COV2.S COVID-19 vaccine or a placebo.

The CDR3 DNA follows: TGTGCCAGCAGCTTAGGCGGGTATGGCTACACCTTC. This encodes CASSLGGYGYTF. The chain links TRBV7-9 to TRBJ1-2; D uncertain. CDR1 SEHNR and CDR2 FQNEAQ come from the germline V gene (reference sequence). With 1 base removed from V and 5 bases from J, the gap between germline ends came to 5 bases. The CDR3 spans 12 residues.